This TCR gamma chain was obtained from a study of γδ T cells in repeated Plasmodium falciparum infection. The table lists this clone with many counts. This CDR3 has 14 amino acids. Germline V gene lookup returns CDR1 VTNTFY and CDR2 YDVSTARD (reference sequence). Trimming took 6 bases from V and 4 from J; bases not matched to a gene: 12. Bulk repertoires came from Vgamma9/Vdelta2+ or Vdelta2-negative gammadelta T cells flow-sorted from PBMC. TCRdb re-processed the multiplex PCR reads using CATT. The table lists approximately 26,000 gamma-chain clones, 2.5% to 3.5% of them singletons. The sample was gamma-delta T cells from blood. The rearrangement joins TRGV3 to TRGJ1 or TRGJ2. The source is a pool of human donors (malaria-infected and uninfected, not separated). CDR3 sequence: CATWKRVVYYKKLF. DNA for the CDR3: TGTGCCACCTGGAAACGGGTTGTGTATTATAAGAAACTCTTT.